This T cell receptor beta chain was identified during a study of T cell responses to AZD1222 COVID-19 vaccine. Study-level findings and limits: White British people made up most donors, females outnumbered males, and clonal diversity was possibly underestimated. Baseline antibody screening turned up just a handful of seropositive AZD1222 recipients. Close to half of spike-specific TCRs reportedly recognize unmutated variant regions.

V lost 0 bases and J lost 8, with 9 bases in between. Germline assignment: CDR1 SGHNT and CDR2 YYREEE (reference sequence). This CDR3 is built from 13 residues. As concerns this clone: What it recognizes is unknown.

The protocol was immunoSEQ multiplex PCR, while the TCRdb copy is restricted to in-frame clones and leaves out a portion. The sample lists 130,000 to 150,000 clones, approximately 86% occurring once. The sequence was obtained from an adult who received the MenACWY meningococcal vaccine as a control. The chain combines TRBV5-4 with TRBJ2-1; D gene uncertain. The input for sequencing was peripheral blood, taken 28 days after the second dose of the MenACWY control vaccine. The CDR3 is CASSLGVPDEQFF. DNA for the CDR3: TGTGCCAGCAGCTTGGGCGTTCCCGATGAGCAGTTCTTC.